This is a list of T cell receptor beta chains from one sample in a study of B cell selection in AIRE deficiency. Clones were sequenced by immunoSEQ multiplex PCR, and TCRdb holds only the in-frame ones, with some missing. The sample records some 25,000 clones, about 96% being singletons. Sequencing was performed on CD4+CD127+ conventional T cells sorted from PBMCs. These receptor sequences come from a human donor in good health. CDR3s include the opening cysteine and the closing phenylalanine or tryptophan. D genes are given only for firm matches. Clone size, where shown, is once, few, many, or a class for clones that have expanded.

size	D	V	J	CDR3	DNA
once	TRBD2	TRBV6-5	TRBJ2-5	CASSYRAGGVETQYF	TGTGCCAGCAGTTACAGGGCGGGAGGAGTTGAGACCCAGTACTTC
.	.	TRBV2	TRBJ2-7	CASSSSTQNREQYF	TGTGCCAGCAGTTCGAGCACCCAAAATCGGGAGCAGTACTTC
.	TRBD1	TRBV4-1	TRBJ1-5	CASSRSDRDNQPQHF	TGCGCCAGCAGCCGATCCGACAGGGATAATCAGCCCCAGCATTTT
.	TRBD1	TRBV5-1	TRBJ1-6	CASSSLTGGVGSPLHF	TGCGCCAGCAGCTCCCTGACAGGGGGCGTGGGATCACCCCTCCACTTT
.	.	TRBV4-2	TRBJ2-7	CASSQAGGGKVSSSYEQYF	TGTGCCAGCAGCCAAGCGGGTGGGGGGAAAGTCTCAAGCTCCTACGAGCAGTACTTC
.	.	TRBV6-1	TRBJ1-4	CASREGGGGEKLFF	TGTGCCAGCCGTGAGGGGGGAGGAGGTGAAAAACTGTTTTTT
.	TRBD2	TRBV18	TRBJ2-7	CASSPAWRLAGSTYEQYF	TGTGCCAGCTCACCCGCGTGGCGGCTAGCGGGGTCAACCTACGAGCAGTACTTC
.	TRBD2	TRBV10-3	TRBJ2-1	CAMQKVLAGGGNEQFF	TGTGCCATGCAAAAGGTCCTAGCGGGGGGAGGTAATGAGCAGTTCTTC
once	TRBD2	TRBV4-2	TRBJ2-3	CASSGGLAADTQYF	TGTGCCAGCAGCGGGGGACTAGCGGCAGATACGCAGTATTTT
.	.	TRBV7-9	TRBJ1-4	CASTKQRGNEKLFF	TGTGCCAGCACCAAGCAAAGGGGGAACGAAAAACTGTTTTTT
.	.	TRBV2	TRBJ2-5	CASSRGERETQYF	TGTGCCAGCAGCAGGGGAGAGAGAGAGACCCAGTACTTC
.	.	TRBV7-9	TRBJ2-7	CASRGGGRFAKQYF	TGTGCCAGCAGAGGGGGCGGGAGGTTCGCCAAGCAGTACTTC
.	.	TRBV11-2	TRBJ2-3	CASSVRGADTDTQYF	TGTGCCAGCAGCGTTAGGGGGGCCGACACAGATACGCAGTATTTT
once	.	TRBV5-1	TRBJ2-5	CASSLGGRGETQYF	TGCGCCAGCAGCTTGGGAGGGAGAGGAGAGACCCAGTACTTC
.	.	TRBV6-5	TRBJ2-7	CASSPSRGLSYEQYF	TGTGCCAGCAGCCCGTCTCGGGGTCTCTCCTACGAGCAGTACTTC
.	TRBD1	TRBV15	TRBJ2-7	CATSIPDRGGEQYF	TGTGCCACCAGCATTCCCGACAGGGGCGGCGAGCAGTACTTC
.	.	TRBV27	TRBJ2-7	CASKPDRTSYEQYF	TGTGCCAGCAAGCCTGACCGCACCTCCTACGAGCAGTACTTC
.	.	TRBV5-1	TRBJ2-3	CASSSFTRSSTDTQYF	TGCGCCAGCAGCTCCTTCACCAGGTCTAGCACAGATACGCAGTATTTT
.	.	TRBV7-2	TRBJ1-1	CASSLGQMNTEAFF	TGTGCCAGCAGCTTAGGACAGATGAACACTGAAGCTTTCTTT
.	.	TRBV7-9	TRBJ2-3	CASTPRGDTQYF	TGTGCCAGCACCCCCCGAGGGGATACGCAGTATTTT
.	.	TRBV18	TRBJ1-3	CASSPRPGKSSGNTIYF	TGTGCCAGCTCACCCCGACCGGGTAAGAGCTCTGGAAACACCATATATTTT
few	.	TRBV28	TRBJ2-7	CASSAPRLVGLDEQYF	TGTGCCAGCAGTGCCCCCAGACTAGTAGGATTAGACGAGCAGTACTTC
.	.	TRBV18	TRBJ2-6	CASSPPGGANVLTF	TGTGCCAGCTCACCACCTGGGGGGGCCAACGTCCTGACTTTC
.	.	TRBV11-2	TRBJ2-1	CASSLEPGNEQFF	TGTGCCAGCAGCTTAGAGCCGGGGAATGAGCAGTTCTTC
.	.	TRBV9	TRBJ2-1	CASSVGSNLYTEQFF	TGTGCCAGCAGCGTAGGGTCCAATCTTTACACTGAGCAGTTCTTC
.	TRBD1	TRBV7-2	TRBJ1-1	CASSLGTGLGTEAFF	TGTGCCAGCAGCTTGGGGACAGGCTTGGGCACTGAAGCTTTCTTT
once	TRBD1	TRBV4-2	TRBJ2-7	CASSRAGTGVGGEQYF	TGTGCCAGCAGCAGAGCGGGGACAGGGGTAGGGGGCGAGCAGTACTTC
.	TRBD1	TRBV6-5	TRBJ2-5	CASSPARDRGETQYF	TGTGCCAGCAGCCCTGCCCGGGACAGGGGGGAGACCCAGTACTTC
.	.	TRBV7-3	TRBJ2-3	CASSLNEVLGDTQYF	TGTGCCAGCAGCTTAAATGAGGTCTTGGGAGATACGCAGTATTTT
.	TRBD1	TRBV19	TRBJ2-2	CASTSDRDSSNTGELFF	TGTGCCAGTACCTCAGATAGGGACAGTAGTAACACCGGGGAGCTGTTTTTT
.	.	TRBV5-4	TRBJ1-1	CASSLDLYHTEAFF	TGTGCCAGCAGCCTTGACTTATACCACACTGAAGCTTTCTTT
.	.	TRBV5-1	TRBJ2-7	CASSLVRGSYEQYF	TGCGCCAGCAGCTTGGTGAGAGGATCCTACGAGCAGTACTTC
.	TRBD1	TRBV30	TRBJ1-6	CAWSVPDRGNSPLHF	TGTGCCTGGAGTGTTCCGGACAGGGGAAACTCACCCCTCCACTTT
.	.	TRBV15	TRBJ2-1	CATSRAGERGRNEQFF	TGTGCCACCAGCAGAGCGGGGGAGAGGGGTCGCAATGAGCAGTTCTTC
.	.	TRBV28	TRBJ2-7	CASRSTGQGRHEQYF	TGTGCCAGCAGATCCACGGGGCAGGGGCGACACGAGCAGTACTTC
.	.	TRBV5-1	TRBJ2-5	CASSLGGPDQETQYF	TGCGCCAGCAGCTTGGGGGGCCCAGATCAAGAGACCCAGTACTTC
.	.	TRBV6-1	TRBJ2-1	CASSEGWSSYNEQFF	TGTGCCAGCAGTGAAGGGTGGAGCTCCTACAATGAGCAGTTCTTC
.	.	TRBV28	TRBJ2-2	CASRPGQNTGELFF	TGTGCCAGCAGACCGGGACAGAACACCGGGGAGCTGTTTTTT
once	TRBD1	TRBV28	TRBJ1-2	CASSPPRQGSYGYTF	TGTGCCAGCAGCCCACCCCGACAGGGGAGCTATGGCTACACCTTC
.	.	TRBV2	TRBJ2-5	CASSEARQIQETQYF	TGTGCCAGCAGTGAAGCGCGTCAGATCCAAGAGACCCAGTACTTC
.	TRBD2	TRBV5-5	TRBJ2-7	CASSLGSGTSGYEQYF	TGTGCCAGCAGCTTAGGTTCCGGGACTAGCGGTTACGAGCAGTACTTC
.	TRBD2	TRBV28	TRBJ2-5	CASSPTWTSGQETQYF	TGTGCCAGCAGTCCGACCTGGACTAGCGGGCAAGAGACCCAGTACTTC
.	.	TRBV5-1	TRBJ2-7	CASSFGSSSYEQYF	TGCGCCAGCAGCTTTGGAAGCAGTTCCTACGAGCAGTACTTC
.	.	TRBV7-2	TRBJ1-2	CASSPRTEDYGYTF	TGCGCCAGCAGCCCCCGGACAGAGGACTATGGCTACACCTTC
few	.	TRBV5-1	TRBJ2-7	CASSLPASSYEQYF	TGCGCCAGCAGCTTGCCTGCGTCCTCCTACGAGCAGTACTTC
once	TRBD2	TRBV11-3	TRBJ2-1	CASSLDSRGKAGARDGQFF	TGTGCCAGCAGCTTAGATTCACGGGGAAAAGCGGGAGCTCGGGATGGGCAGTTCTTC
.	TRBD1	TRBV28	TRBJ1-2	CASSSFSGTGYGYTF	TGTGCCAGCAGTTCTTTCTCGGGGACAGGGTACGGCTACACCTTC
.	.	TRBV27	TRBJ2-7	CASSLQAGFYEQYF	TGTGCCAGCAGTTTACAGGCCGGCTTCTACGAGCAGTACTTC
.	.	TRBV11-3	TRBJ2-7	CASSPEYGYEQYF	TGTGCCAGCAGCCCGGAGTATGGCTACGAGCAGTACTTC
.	.	TRBV4-2	TRBJ1-2	CASSQEGAGSYGYTF	TGTGCCAGCAGCCAAGAGGGGGCCGGATCCTATGGCTACACCTTC
.	TRBD2	TRBV6-4	TRBJ2-3	CASSVTSGSTDTQYF	TGTGCCAGCAGCGTGACTAGCGGTAGCACAGATACGCAGTATTTT
few	TRBD2	TRBV5-1	TRBJ2-1	CASSLGGSNEQFF	TGCGCCAGCAGCTTGGGCGGGAGCAATGAGCAGTTCTTC
.	.	TRBV18	TRBJ2-2	CASSPTSPGELFF	TGTGCCAGCTCACCAACTAGTCCCGGGGAGCTGTTTTTT
.	TRBD2	TRBV9	TRBJ2-7	CASSVEPGGEQYF	TGTGCCAGCAGCGTCGAACCGGGGGGCGAGCAGTACTTC
.	TRBD1	TRBV9	TRBJ1-1	CASSPGGTTEAFF	TGTGCCAGCAGCCCAGGGGGGACCACTGAAGCTTTCTTT
.	.	TRBV6-1	TRBJ1-1	CASIEGGATEAFF	TGTGCCAGCATCGAAGGGGGAGCCACTGAAGCTTTCTTT
.	.	TRBV2	TRBJ1-2	CASTLTFYGYTF	TGTGCCAGCACCCTAACTTTCTATGGCTACACCTTC
.	TRBD2	TRBV6-1	TRBJ2-7	CASTELAGADYEQYF	TGTGCCAGCACCGAACTGGCGGGAGCGGACTACGAGCAGTACTTC
.	TRBD2	TRBV7-2	TRBJ2-3	CASSFLIAGGRSDTQYF	TGTGCCAGCAGTTTTCTTATAGCGGGAGGCAGGTCAGATACGCAGTATTTT